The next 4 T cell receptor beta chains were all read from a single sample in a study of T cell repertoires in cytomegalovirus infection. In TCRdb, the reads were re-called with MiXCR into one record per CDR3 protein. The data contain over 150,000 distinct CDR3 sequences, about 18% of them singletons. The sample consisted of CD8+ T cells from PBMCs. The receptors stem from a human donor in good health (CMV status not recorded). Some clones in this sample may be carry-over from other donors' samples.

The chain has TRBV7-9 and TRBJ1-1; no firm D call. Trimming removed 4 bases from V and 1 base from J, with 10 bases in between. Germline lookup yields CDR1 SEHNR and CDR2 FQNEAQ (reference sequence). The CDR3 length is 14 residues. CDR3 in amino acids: CASSWERGNTEAFF. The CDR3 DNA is TGTGCCAGCAGCTGGGAGCGGGGGAACACTGAAGCTTTCTTT.

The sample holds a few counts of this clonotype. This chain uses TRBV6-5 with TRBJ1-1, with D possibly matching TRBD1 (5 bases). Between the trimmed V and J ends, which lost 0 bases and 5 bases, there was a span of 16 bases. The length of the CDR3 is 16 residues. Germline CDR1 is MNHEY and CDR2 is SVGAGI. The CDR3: CASSYSGRGLGTEAFF. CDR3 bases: TGTGCCAGCAGTTACTCGGGTAGGGGCCTGGGGACTGAAGCTTTCTTT.

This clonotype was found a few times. CDR3 DNA sequence: TGTGCCAGCAGTTTAGTTCAGGTCAACAATGAGCAGTTCTTC. Its protein is CASSLVQVNNEQFF. The chain combines TRBV12-3 or TRBV12-4 with TRBJ2-1; no reliable D call. This CDR3 contains 14 residues. The germline V and J ends were trimmed by 1 base and 5 bases, with 9 bases remaining between them.

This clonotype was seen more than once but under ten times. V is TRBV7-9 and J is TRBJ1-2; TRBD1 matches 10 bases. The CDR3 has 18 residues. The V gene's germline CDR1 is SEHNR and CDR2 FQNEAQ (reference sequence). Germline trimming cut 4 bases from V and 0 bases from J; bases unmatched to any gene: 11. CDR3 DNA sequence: TGTGCCAGCAGCTCGCCCCCCGGACAGGGGGAAGCTAACTATGGCTACACCTTC. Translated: CASSSPPGQGEANYGYTF. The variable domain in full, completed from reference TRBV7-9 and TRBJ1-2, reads DTGVSQNPRHKITKRGQNVTFRCDPISEHNRLYWYRQTLGQGPEFLTYFQNEAQLEKSRLLSDRFSAERPKGSFSTLEIQRTEQGDSAMYLCASSSPPGQGEANYGYTFGSGTRLTVV.